The rows below give T cell receptor beta chains drawn from one sample of a study of cytomegalovirus exposure and HLA in healthy donors. Clones were read by immunoSEQ multiplex PCR, and TCRdb kept only the in-frame ones, dropping some. The data contain 150,000 to 200,000 clones, over 80% of them singletons. Specimen: PBMCs. The receptors stem from a man aged 50-59 years in good health and CMV-seropositive. The CDR3 runs from the conserved cysteine through the conserved F or W. The D gene is left open where the match is weak. Clone size is given for some rows only: seen once, a few or many times, or a class if the clone is expanded.

j_call d_call v_call clone_size cdr3_aa cdr3_nt
TRBJ2-7 TRBD1 TRBV29-1 NA CSVQGQVTYEQYF TGCAGCGTCCAGGGACAGGTAACCTACGAGCAGTACTTC
TRBJ2-1 TRBD1 TRBV7-6 NA CASSQAPGQGFPHNEQFF TGTGCCAGCAGCCAAGCGCCGGGACAGGGATTCCCCCACAATGAGCAGTTCTTC
TRBJ2-7 NA TRBV6-1 few CASRAQGREQYF TGTGCCAGCAGGGCCCAGGGGCGGGAGCAGTACTTC
TRBJ2-5 NA TRBV11-3 NA CASSPRRGVQETQYF TGTGCCAGCAGCCCCCGCAGGGGGGTCCAAGAGACCCAGTACTTC
TRBJ2-7 NA TRBV5-1 NA CASSLEYRGTSSYEQYF TGCGCCAGCAGCTTGGAGTATAGGGGGACAAGCTCCTACGAGCAGTACTTC
TRBJ2-7 TRBD1 TRBV6-5 NA CASSPDRAYEQYF TGTGCCAGCAGCCCCGACAGGGCCTACGAGCAGTACTTC
TRBJ2-1 NA TRBV28 NA CASSRLQTYNEQFF TGTGCCAGCAGTAGACTCCAGACCTACAATGAGCAGTTCTTC
TRBJ1-1 NA TRBV7-9 NA CASSIRSGGEAFF TGTGCCAGCAGCATTAGGTCCGGGGGGGAAGCTTTCTTT
TRBJ1-2 NA TRBV5-1 NA CASSLGLNYGYTF TGCGCCAGCAGCTTGGGTCTTAACTATGGCTACACCTTC
TRBJ1-4 NA TRBV7-2 NA CASSSVKPGRSGGEKLFF TGTGCCAGCAGCTCAGTAAAACCGGGACGCTCTGGGGGGGAAAAACTGTTTTTT
TRBJ1-2 NA TRBV4-1 NA CASSQDSGTIVGYTF TGCGCCAGCAGCCAAGATTCCGGGACAATTGTGGGCTACACCTTC
TRBJ2-2 NA TRBV15 NA CATSRVFLAGGKNTGELFF TGTGCCACCAGCAGAGTTTTTCTGGCGGGCGGAAAAAACACCGGGGAGCTGTTTTTT
TRBJ2-4 TRBD2 TRBV19 NA CASSILGTSGNIQYF TGTGCCAGTAGTATATTGGGGACTAGCGGAAACATTCAGTACTTC
TRBJ2-7 TRBD2 TRBV18 NA CASSLERLANSYEQYF TGTGCCAGCTCACTGGAGAGACTAGCGAACTCCTACGAGCAGTACTTC
TRBJ2-1 NA TRBV4-3 NA CASSQRLEAYNEQFF TGCGCCAGCAGCCAGAGACTAGAGGCCTACAATGAGCAGTTCTTC
TRBJ2-5 TRBD2 TRBV5-1 NA CASSLGTNKETQYF TGCGCCAGCAGCTTAGGGACTAACAAAGAGACCCAGTACTTC
TRBJ2-7 NA TRBV7-9 NA CSSSLGPGEQYF TGTTCCAGCAGCTTAGGGCCGGGCGAGCAGTACTTC
TRBJ2-7 TRBD1 TRBV4-1 NA CASSPWDSTYEQYF TGCGCCAGCAGCCCCTGGGACAGTACATACGAGCAGTACTTC
TRBJ2-1 TRBD2 TRBV4-2 NA CASSQRLAGGTYNEQFF TGTGCCAGCAGCCAAAGACTAGCGGGGGGCACCTACAATGAGCAGTTCTTC
TRBJ2-5 NA TRBV20-1 NA CSANVAETQYF TGCAGTGCTAACGTAGCGGAGACCCAGTACTTC
TRBJ2-7 TRBD1 TRBV28 NA CASSSPRTGYSYEQYF TGTGCCAGCAGTTCTCCTCGGACAGGATACTCCTACGAGCAGTACTTC
TRBJ2-1 TRBD2 TRBV7-2 NA CASSLKRGTNNEQFF TGTGCCAGCAGCTTAAAGCGGGGGACTAACAATGAGCAGTTCTTC
TRBJ2-1 TRBD2 TRBV7-3 NA CASSRQPPTSGGSSYNEQFF TGTGCCAGCAGCCGCCAACCCCCAACTAGCGGGGGAAGCTCCTACAATGAGCAGTTCTTC
TRBJ1-2 NA TRBV7-9 NA CASSSGGLANYGYTF TGTGCCAGCAGCTCCGGAGGCCTCGCTAACTATGGCTACACCTTC